The 25 T cell receptor beta chains listed next were all sequenced from one sample in a study of blood T cell repertoires in COVID-19. Clones were sequenced by immunoSEQ multiplex PCR, and TCRdb holds only the in-frame ones, with some missing. Here the sample spans under 130,000 clones, roughly 85% being singletons. Sequencing used peripheral blood. These receptors all come from a man aged 50-59 years in a cohort sampled during active COVID-19.

The V gene is TRBV15, the J gene TRBJ2-3; D is unclear. The CDR3 is made up of 17 amino acids. CDR1 is LNHNV, CDR2 YYDKDF, per germline (reference sequence). The V gene lost 3 bases and the J gene lost 0 bases, with 16 bases spanning the gap. The CDR3 DNA follows: TGTGCCACCAGCAGCCCCTCCCTGGGCCCTAGCACAGATACGCAGTATTTT. Translation gives CATSSPSLGPSTDTQYF. The variable domain in full, with the rest retrieved from reference TRBV15 and TRBJ2-3, is DAMVIQNPRYQVTQFGKPVTLSCSQTLNHNVMYWYQQKSSQAPKLLFHYYDKDFNNEADTPDNFQSRRPNTSFCFLDIRSPGLGDTAMYLCATSSPSLGPSTDTQYFGPGTRLTVL.

The sample holds a few counts of this clone. The rearrangement joins TRBV5-5 to TRBJ2-3; 8 nucleotides match TRBD2. There are 16 residues in the CDR3. With 4 bases clipped from V and 0 bases from J, the junction kept 7 bases outside the gene matches. The germline CDR1 and CDR2 sequences are SGHKS and YYEKEE (reference sequence). The CDR3 coding sequence is TGTGCCAGCAGCAGTACAGCGGGAGCTAGCACAGATACGCAGTATTTT. As protein: CASSSTAGASTDTQYF.

The chain carries TRBV18 and TRBJ2-3; weak D call: TRBD2 (5 bases). The CDR3 sequence is 14 residues long. The germline gives CDR1 KGHSH, CDR2 LQKENI. V was cut by 5 bases and J by 2 bases, with 11 bases left in between. The CDR3 coding sequence is TGTGCCAGCTCAGCGGACTCCTACACAGATACGCAGTATTTT. Translation gives CASSADSYTDTQYF.

V gene TRBV6-5 combines with J gene TRBJ2-5, with D tentatively TRBD1 (5 bases). Per germline, CDR1 MNHEY and CDR2 SVGAGI. This CDR3 has 13 residues. With 8 bases removed from V and 5 bases from J, the gap between germline ends came to 15 bases. CDR3 in DNA: TGTGCCAGCGGACAAGACATCCAGGAGACCCAGTACTTC. Residues: CASGQDIQETQYF.

The chain links TRBV6-2 or TRBV6-3 to TRBJ1-5, with 9 positions matching TRBD1. The CDR3 runs 15 residues. CDR1 is MNHEY, CDR2 SVGEGT, per germline. V lost 5 bases, J lost 4 bases, and 6 bases stayed unmatched. The CDR3 DNA reads TGTGCCAGCAGTAGAGAACAGGGGGCGAATCAGCCCCAGCATTTT. Its protein product is CASSREQGANQPQHF.

This clone was recorded a few times. The V call is TRBV6-6, the J call TRBJ2-5; 8 nucleotides line up with TRBD2. CDR3 length equals 14 residues. The junction had 4 bases not matched to a gene; V was cut back by 6 bases and J by 1 base. Germline CDR1 reads MNHNY; CDR2 reads SVGAGI (reference sequence). The CDR3 DNA follows: TGTGCCAGCAGACGGGGGGGCTTCCAAGAGACCCAGTACTTC. Its protein product is CASRRGGFQETQYF.

The J gene is TRBJ1-2, the V gene TRBV11-2; tentatively, D is TRBD1 (5 bases). The ends were cut back, 4 bases at V and 11 bases at J, with 17 bases in the middle. CDR3 size: 13 residues. CDR1 and CDR2 from the germline V gene are SGHAT and FQNNGV. The CDR3 loop reads CASSYPRTRSYTF. CDR3 bases: TGTGCCAGCAGCTACCCCCGGACAAGATCATACACCTTC.

The rearrangement links TRBV27 to TRBJ1-6; the match to TRBD1 covers 7 bases. The V gene end was trimmed by 3 bases and the J gene end by 9 bases; junction bases not matched to a gene: 2. This CDR3 spans 13 amino acids. The germline gives CDR1 MNHEY, CDR2 SMNVEV (reference sequence). CDR3 residues: CASSLRQGSPLHF. The CDR3 bases are TGTGCCAGCAGTTTGAGACAGGGTTCACCCCTCCACTTT.

V is TRBV9 and J is TRBJ2-5; the match to TRBD2 covers 9 bases. The V and J ends lost 0 bases and 1 base, in that order; junction bases with no gene match: 4. The CDR3 consists of 16 residues. Germline V gene sequence: CDR1 SGDLS, CDR2 YYNGEE. The CDR3 here is CASSVGGTSFQETQYF. As DNA, the CDR3 is TGTGCCAGCAGCGTAGGGGGGACTAGCTTCCAAGAGACCCAGTACTTC. Full variable domain (rest looked up from reference TRBV9 and TRBJ2-5): DSGVTQTPKHLITATGQRVTLRCSPRSGDLSVYWYQQSLDQGLQFLIQYYNGEERAKGNILERFSAQQFPDLHSELNLSSLELGDSALYFCASSVGGTSFQETQYFGPGTRLLVL.

The chain combines TRBV19 with TRBJ1-1; 9 nucleotides match TRBD1. From germline, CDR1 is LNHDA and CDR2 SQIVND (reference sequence). The CDR3 length is 14 residues. V shed 3 bases and J 4 bases; nucleotides not matched to a gene: 3. This chain's CDR3 is CASSIGTGSTEAFF. Here the CDR3 DNA reads TGTGCCAGTAGTATCGGGACAGGGAGCACTGAAGCTTTCTTT.

This clone came up a few times. The chain carries TRBV12-3 or TRBV12-4 and TRBJ2-2; D is undetermined. V lost 6 bases and J 7 bases, leaving 6 bases between the germline ends. The CDR3 is 11 amino acids. The CDR3 protein is CASRLDGELFF. The DNA for the CDR3 is TGTGCCAGCAGACTCGACGGGGAGCTGTTTTTT.

This chain uses TRBV14 with TRBJ2-3; 8 positions agree with TRBD2. The CDR3 sequence is 15 residues long. Germline trimming cut 5 bases from V and 5 bases from J; bases unmatched to any gene: 9. CDR1 and CDR2 from the germline V gene are SGHDN and FVKESK. The CDR3 protein is CASSSRGGKGDTQYF. As DNA, the CDR3 is TGTGCCAGCAGCAGTCGGGGGGGCAAAGGAGATACGCAGTATTTT.

J is TRBJ1-1 and V is TRBV2, with a possible D match to TRBD1 (6 bases). From germline, CDR1 is SNHLY and CDR2 FYNNEI. This CDR3 contains 13 residues. V was trimmed by 2 bases and J by 5 bases, leaving 9 bases between them. The CDR3 DNA reads as TGTGCCAGCAGTGAAAGGGGGAGAACTGAAGCTTTCTTT. Its protein product is CASSERGRTEAFF.

The chain couples TRBV6-2 or TRBV6-3 to TRBJ2-7; 9 bases line up with TRBD2. Germline CDR1 is MNHEY and CDR2 is SVGEGT. V lost 6 bases to trimming and J lost 3 bases; unmatched junction nucleotides: 9. The CDR3 runs to 15 residues. The CDR3 DNA follows: TGTGCCAGCAGCCAGACTCTAGCGGGGATCTACGAGCAGTACTTC. Encoded protein: CASSQTLAGIYEQYF.

V gene TRBV28 combines with J gene TRBJ2-7, with D perhaps matching TRBD2 (6 bases). The V gene's germline CDR1 is MDHEN and CDR2 SYDVKM. The CDR3 runs to 13 residues. Trimming removed 5 bases at V and 6 bases at J, with 14 bases between. The CDR3: CASSPPGEVEQYV. The CDR3, as DNA: TGTGCCAGCAGTCCCCCGGGGGAGGTCGAGCAGTACGTC.

This chain uses TRBV4-3 with TRBJ2-7; TRBD1 matches 7 bases. Germline V gene data show CDR1 as LGHNA and CDR2 as YSLEER. V trimming: 0 bases; J trimming: 6 bases; junction bases outside the gene matches: 8. The CDR3 has 15 amino acids. The CDR3: CASSQEWGQPREQYF. In nucleotides, the CDR3 is TGCGCCAGCAGCCAAGAATGGGGACAGCCCCGCGAGCAGTACTTC.

The chain carries TRBV11-3 and TRBJ2-3; TRBD2 is a possible D gene (7 bases). CDR3 length: 16 amino acids. Trimming took off 8 bases at V and 2 bases at J, with 20 bases between the two ends. From germline, CDR1 is SGHNT and CDR2 YENEEA. Written as DNA, the CDR3 is TGTGCCAGCCTAAGGGGGGGAGCCGTGCACACAGATACGCAGTATTTT. It is translated as CASLRGGAVHTDTQYF.

This chain connects TRBV6-5 to TRBJ2-2; TRBD1 matches 9 bases. The V gene's germline CDR1 is MNHEY and CDR2 SVGAGI. The CDR3 is 13 amino acids. V was pared by 6 bases and J by 7 bases, with 3 bases of the junction left unmatched. This CDR3 is CASSKTGGGELFF. The CDR3, as DNA: TGTGCCAGCAGCAAGACAGGGGGCGGGGAGCTGTTTTTT.

This clone appeared a few times. The chain uses TRBV19 and TRBJ2-7; D gene unclear. The CDR3 is 14 residues long. Germline assignment: CDR1 LNHDA and CDR2 SQIVND (reference sequence). V was shortened by 4 bases and J by 4 bases, with 14 bases between the two germline ends. This CDR3 is CASSSLPGGYEQYF. CDR3 DNA sequence: TGTGCCAGTAGTAGCCTACCCGGCGGTTACGAGCAGTACTTC.

V is TRBV4-1 and J is TRBJ1-5; D may be TRBD1 (5 bases). The CDR3 length is 13 residues. V was clipped by 3 bases and J by 4 bases, with 7 bases between them. Germline V gives CDR1 MGHRA, CDR2 YSYEKL. CDR3 in amino acids: CASSHGGNQPQHF. CDR3 in DNA: TGCGCCAGCAGCCACGGGGGAAATCAGCCCCAGCATTTT.

The V and J genes are TRBV10-3 and TRBJ2-3; tentative D call: TRBD1 (5 bases). This CDR3 has 15 residues. Trimming removed 5 bases at V and 3 bases at J, with 15 bases between. The germline V gene has CDR1 ENHRY and CDR2 SYGVKD. In DNA form, the CDR3 reads TGTGCCATCAGTTTCCGGGCAGGGCAAACAGATACGCAGTATTTT. This gives the protein CAISFRAGQTDTQYF.

This clone is a singleton in its sample. The gene calls are TRBV5-4 and TRBJ2-3; TRBD2 matches at 10 bases. J was trimmed by 4 bases and V by 0 bases; bases with no gene match: 5. This CDR3 spans 16 amino acids. CDR1 and CDR2 from the germline V gene are SGHNT and YYREEE (reference sequence). The CDR3 is CASSLGGTSGADTQYF. CDR3 bases: TGTGCCAGCAGCTTGGGTGGAACTAGCGGGGCAGATACGCAGTATTTT.

This chain connects TRBV2 to TRBJ2-3; a possible D gene is TRBD2 (7 bases). Germline values: CDR1 SNHLY, CDR2 FYNNEI. The CDR3 has 15 amino acids. Between the trimmed V and J ends, which lost 7 bases and 3 bases, there was a span of 17 bases. The CDR3 coding sequence is TGTGCCAGCACCGAGGGGGGGGCGAGTACAGATACGCAGTATTTT. Its protein is CASTEGGASTDTQYF. Combining the CDR3 with reference TRBV2 and TRBJ2-3 gives the whole variable domain EPEVTQTPSHQVTQMGQEVILRCVPISNHLYFYWYRQILGQKVEFLVSFYNNEISEKSEIFDDQFSVERPDGSNFTLKIRSTKLEDSAMYFCASTEGGASTDTQYFGPGTRLTVL.

The chain links TRBV9 to TRBJ2-1, with D unclear. CDR1 and CDR2 (germline): SGDLS, YYNGEE. This CDR3 spans 13 amino acids. Trimming shortened V by 0 bases and J by 4 bases, and 5 bases separated the two germline ends. In DNA, the CDR3 is TGTGCCAGCAGCGTAGGGCAGTACAATGAGCAGTTCTTC. Translated, it gives CASSVGQYNEQFF.

The chain recombines TRBV20-1 with TRBJ1-1; TRBD1 is a possible D gene (5 bases). This CDR3 is 12 amino acids long. CDR1 and CDR2 from the germline V gene are DFQATT and SNEGSKA (reference sequence). Trimming stripped 3 bases from V and 5 bases from J, with 10 bases between. The CDR3 spells CSASRSGTEAFF. As DNA, the CDR3 is TGCAGTGCTAGTAGGTCAGGGACTGAAGCTTTCTTT.